Below, 11 T cell receptor beta chains from the same sample are listed, as sequenced in a study of shared T cell receptors in the human thymus. The table came from immunoSEQ multiplex PCR; TCRdb's copy has only in-frame clones and leaves some out. The table includes 600,000 to 900,000 clones, around 85% detected once. These same data were also listed under a study on human thymus T cells.

Input material: thymocytes. These receptors all come from a girl in the first two years of life with a congenital heart defect.

This chain links TRBV18 with TRBJ1-1, with TRBD1 matching over 7 bases. V shed 6 bases and J 3 bases; nucleotides not matched to a gene: 19. The CDR3 sequence is 18 residues long. CDR1 is KGHSH, CDR2 LQKENI, per germline. The CDR3 loop is CASSKPGARGRKDTEAFF. CDR3 nucleotide sequence: TGTGCCAGCTCCAAACCCGGGGCTAGGGGGCGCAAGGACACTGAAGCTTTCTTT.

There are a few counts of this clone. This chain joins TRBV27 and TRBJ1-2; 8 positions agree with TRBD1. Looked up from germline, CDR1 is MNHEY and CDR2 is SMNVEV (reference sequence). The CDR3 totals 16 residues. The V and J ends lost 4 bases and 0 bases, in that order; junction bases with no gene match: 7. CDR3 residues: CASSSLPGQANYGYTF. The CDR3, as DNA: TGTGCCAGCAGTTCACTTCCGGGACAGGCTAACTATGGCTACACCTTC.

V usage is TRBV28 and J usage is TRBJ1-1; 11 bases match TRBD1. CDR3 length: 16 amino acids. V gave up 6 bases and J gave up 0 bases; unmatched junction bases: 6. The germline V gene has CDR1 MDHEN and CDR2 SYDVKM. The CDR3 bases are TGTGCCAGCAGCATCGGGACAGGGGGATTGAACACTGAAGCTTTCTTT. This translates into CASSIGTGGLNTEAFF. Combining the CDR3 with reference TRBV28 and TRBJ1-1 gives the whole variable domain DVKVTQSSRYLVKRTGEKVFLECVQDMDHENMFWYRQDPGLGLRLIYFSYDVKMKEKGDIPEGYSVSREKKERFSLILESASTNQTSMYLCASSIGTGGLNTEAFFGQGTRLTVV.

This chain connects TRBV12-5 to TRBJ1-1, with TRBD1 as a possible D gene (6 bases). V was pared by 6 bases and J by 2 bases, with 13 bases between. CDR3 size: 14 residues. Germline V CDR1 and CDR2: LGHNT, FRNRAP. This CDR3 reads CASGPGGGNTEAFF. The CDR3 DNA reads as TGTGCTAGTGGCCCCGGGGGGGGCAACACTGAAGCTTTCTTT.

J is TRBJ1-2 and V is TRBV19; TRBD1 matches 7 bases. V was pared by 4 bases and J by 7 bases, with 6 bases of the junction left unmatched. Germline loops: CDR1 LNHDA, CDR2 SQIVND (reference sequence). CDR3 length: 13 amino acids. The CDR3 DNA follows: TGTGCCAGTAGTACCAGACAGGGCAGTGGCTACACCTTC. Translated: CASSTRQGSGYTF.

The chain carries TRBV5-4 and TRBJ1-6; weak D call: TRBD1 (6 bases). The CDR3 is made up of 16 amino acids. CDR1 and CDR2 from the germline V gene are SGHNT and YYREEE (reference sequence). Trimming cost V 4 bases and J 10 bases, with 21 bases left between them. The CDR3: CASSPQGSSSKSPLHF. The CDR3 region has the DNA TGTGCCAGCAGCCCCCAGGGGTCCTCATCAAAATCACCCCTCCACTTT.

The chain carries TRBV25-1 and TRBJ1-6; 8 bases are shared with TRBD1. The CDR3 runs to 18 residues. V was pared by 1 base and J by 5 bases, with 10 bases of the junction left unmatched. The V gene's germline CDR1 is MGHDK and CDR2 SYGVNS. This chain's CDR3 is CASSEWGGRGPHNSPLHF. CDR3 nucleotide sequence: TGTGCCAGCAGTGAATGGGGGGGCAGGGGGCCGCATAATTCACCCCTCCACTTT.

The gene calls are TRBV28 and TRBJ1-4, with 9 nucleotides matching TRBD1. This CDR3 is built from 14 residues. CDR1 is MDHEN and CDR2 is SYDVKM in the germline V gene. Trimming took 5 bases from V and 5 from J; bases not matched to a gene: 3. CDR3 protein: CASSPTGGNEKLFF. CDR3 coding DNA: TGTGCCAGCAGTCCGACAGGGGGGAATGAAAAACTGTTTTTT.

The chain carries TRBV10-3 and TRBJ1-2; D is possibly TRBD1 (5 bases). This CDR3 has 16 amino acids. CDR1 and CDR2 from the germline V gene are ENHRY and SYGVKD. Trimming took 3 bases from V and 4 from J, leaving 18 bases between them. The CDR3 nucleotides read TGTGCCATCAGTGATCTTACAGGCTATAGTGGCTATGGCTACACCTTC. It translates to CAISDLTGYSGYGYTF.

The rearrangement links TRBV5-4 to TRBJ1-2; TRBD1 aligns across 7 bases. V lost 4 bases to trimming and J lost 3 bases; unmatched junction nucleotides: 12. There are 16 residues in the CDR3. Germline V CDR1 and CDR2: SGHNT, YYREEE (reference sequence). In nucleotides, the CDR3 is TGTGCCAGCAGCCAGGGGGTACTAAGGGAAGACTATGGCTACACCTTC. Encoded protein: CASSQGVLREDYGYTF.

The J gene is TRBJ2-1, the V gene TRBV11-1, with 8 positions matching TRBD2. Germline assignment: CDR1 SGHAT and CDR2 FQDESV (reference sequence). The CDR3 runs to 17 residues. J was trimmed by 2 bases and V by 1 base; bases with no gene match: 7. The CDR3 spells CASSLGGGTSPYNEQFF. The CDR3 bases are TGTGCCAGCAGCTTAGGCGGGGGGACATCTCCCTACAATGAGCAGTTCTTC.